These T cell receptor beta chains were read from a single sample in a study of yellow fever vaccine responses in identical twins. TCRdb reanalysed the RT-PCR reads using MiXCR and keeps one entry per CDR3 protein. Among about 16,000 distinct CDR3 sequences listed, approximately 78% were seen once. Here the sequenced sample was T cells from blood (PBMCs), unsorted or a sorted subset (not recorded which), taken before or after yellow fever vaccination (not recorded which). These receptors all come from a woman under 30 who received the yellow fever vaccine. Both conserved end residues are part of each CDR3. The D gene is left open where the match is weak. Not all rows give a size; the values are once, few, many and, for expanded clones, a class.

-	TRBV15	-	TRBJ2-1	TGTGCCACCAGCAGAAGCGCCGGGAGAGTCTACAATGAGCAGTTCTTC	CATSRSAGRVYNEQFF
-	TRBV14	-	TRBJ1-1	TGTGCCAGCAGTCTACAGGGTTTGTCTGAAGCTTTCTTT	CASSLQGLSEAFF
-	TRBV12-3/TRBV12-4	-	TRBJ1-2	TGTGCCAGCCTCACTCTACAGGGCTCTGGCTACACCTTC	CASLTLQGSGYTF
-	TRBV29-1	TRBD2	TRBJ2-1	TGCAGCGTCCTCACGACTAGCGTGATTACGACTGGTGAGCAGTTCTTC	CSVLTTSVITTGEQFF
-	TRBV2	-	TRBJ2-7	TGTGCCAGCAGTGAAGCGGTAGAGGCCTACGAGCAGTACTTC	CASSEAVEAYEQYF
-	TRBV11-3	-	TRBJ2-5	TGTGCCAGCAGCCAAACGGGTGAGAAAGAGACCCAGTACTTC	CASSQTGEKETQYF
few	TRBV10-3	-	TRBJ1-3	TGTGCCATCAGTGAGTCACAGAGCTCTGGAAACACCATATATTTT	CAISESQSSGNTIYF
-	TRBV10-3	TRBD2	TRBJ2-7	TGTGCCATCAGTGAGTCCCTGCTAGCGGGGGACCCCTACGAGCAGTACTTC	CAISESLLAGDPYEQYF
-	TRBV11-2	-	TRBJ2-7	TGTGCCAGCAGCCCCGAGCTGGGGGATTGGTACGAGCAGTACTTC	CASSPELGDWYEQYF
once	TRBV7-9	-	TRBJ2-1	TGTGCCAGCAGCTTGGGACACTCCTACAATGAGCAGTTCTTC	CASSLGHSYNEQFF
-	TRBV20-1	-	TRBJ2-5	TGCAGTGCTATCGGAGGGCAAGAGACCCAGTACTTC	CSAIGGQETQYF
once	TRBV11-2	-	TRBJ2-2	TGTGCCGAAGAGACGAACACCGGGGAGCTGTTTTTT	CAEETNTGELFF
-	TRBV6-4	TRBD1	TRBJ1-1	TGTGCCAGCAGGGACAGGGGGACGGGCGCTGAAGCTTTCTTT	CASRDRGTGAEAFF
-	TRBV11-1	-	TRBJ2-3	TGTGCCAGCAGCTTAGGATTATCTGGCGGGGCCTTCAAAGATACGCAGTATTTT	CASSLGLSGGAFKDTQYF
-	TRBV29-1	-	TRBJ2-1	TGCAGCGTGACTCCCAGGGTAATCGATGAGCAGTTCTTC	CSVTPRVIDEQFF
-	TRBV10-3	-	TRBJ1-3	TGTGCCATCAGTGAGTCCGGAGGGGTAGGAAACACCATATATTTT	CAISESGGVGNTIYF
-	TRBV4-3	-	TRBJ2-7	TGCGCCAGCAGCCAAGATAGGGGGGCGGTCTCCTACGAGCAGTACTTC	CASSQDRGAVSYEQYF
few	TRBV2	-	TRBJ2-7	TGTGCCAGCAGTGAGGACAGTACCTACGAGCAGTACTTC	CASSEDSTYEQYF
-	TRBV18	TRBD1	TRBJ2-3	TGTGCCAGCTCACTCGGACAGGGGGCAGATACGCAGTATTTT	CASSLGQGADTQYF
-	TRBV11-3	-	TRBJ2-3	TGTGCCAGCAGCCCGGGGATCACAGATACGCAGTATTTT	CASSPGITDTQYF
-	TRBV29-1	-	TRBJ2-6	TGCAGCGTGTCGAACTCTGGGGCCAACGTCCTGACTTTC	CSVSNSGANVLTF
-	TRBV4-1	TRBD1	TRBJ1-2	TGCGCCAGCAGCCAAGCGGGACAGGGAAGAGGCTACACCTTC	CASSQAGQGRGYTF
-	TRBV11-1	-	TRBJ2-7	TGTGCCAGCAGCTTAGTGGGTTTGGACTACGAGCAGTACTTC	CASSLVGLDYEQYF
-	TRBV7-9	TRBD1	TRBJ1-1	TGTGCCAGCAGCCCCGACCGACAGGGATGGGAAGCTTTCTTT	CASSPDRQGWEAFF
-	TRBV15	-	TRBJ2-1	TGTGCCACCAGCAGGATCACAGGTCAGGGCAATGAGCAGTTCTTC	CATSRITGQGNEQFF
-	TRBV29-1	TRBD2	TRBJ2-7	TGCAGCGTCGACGGACTAGCGGGCGAGCAGTACTTC	CSVDGLAGEQYF
-	TRBV20-1	-	TRBJ2-1	TGCAGTGCCGCCTACAATGAGCAGTTCTTC	CSAAYNEQFF
-	TRBV4-1	TRBD1	TRBJ2-7	TGCGCCAGCAGCCAAAGGCTGGGGACAGGGGCCTACGAGCAGTACTTC	CASSQRLGTGAYEQYF
few	TRBV29-1	TRBD1	TRBJ2-7	TGCAGCGCAAGACAGGGGGGATCCTACGAGCAGTACTTC	CSARQGGSYEQYF
-	TRBV6-1	TRBD2	TRBJ2-4	TGTGCCAGCAGTGAGCTAGCGGGGGGTGTTATAGCCAAAAACATTCAGTACTTC	CASSELAGGVIAKNIQYF
few	TRBV7-9	-	TRBJ2-4	TGTGCCAGCAGCTTGACCGGCTCGGAAGGGAACATTCAGTACTTC	CASSLTGSEGNIQYF
once	TRBV7-5	-	TRBJ2-7	-	CISVPEAVKRLRYEQYF
-	TRBV5-1	TRBD2	TRBJ2-5	TGCGCCAGCAGCCGAGGGACTAGCGGGACTGAGACCCAGTACTTC	CASSRGTSGTETQYF
-	TRBV5-1	TRBD1	TRBJ2-1	TGCGCCAGCAGCCCCAGGGGGCCGTCTGAGCAGTTCTTC	CASSPRGPSEQFF
once	TRBV3-1	-	TRBJ2-7	TGTGCCAGCAGCCAAACAGGAACAGCCCCCTACGAGCAGTACTTC	CASSQTGTAPYEQYF
-	TRBV28	-	TRBJ2-7	TGTGCCAGCAGTTGGGGCTACGAGCAGTACTTC	CASSWGYEQYF
-	TRBV18	-	TRBJ2-1	TGTGCCAGCTCACCACCGTCCGGACTCTTCGAGCAGTTCTTC	CASSPPSGLFEQFF
-	TRBV4-3	-	TRBJ1-5	TGCGCCAGCAGCCAAGATAAGGAGGCTAATCAGCCCCAGCATTTT	CASSQDKEANQPQHF
-	TRBV29-1	-	TRBJ2-1	TGCAGCTGTCAAGCTTGGGGCAATGAGCAGTTCTTC	CSCQAWGNEQFF
-	TRBV11-1	-	TRBJ2-7	TGTGCCAGCAGCTTATTCGGGCAGGGCCAGACCTACGAGCAGTACTTC	CASSLFGQGQTYEQYF
-	TRBV7-3	-	TRBJ2-5	TGTGCCAGCAGCTTAACCAACCAAGAGACCCAGTACTTC	CASSLTNQETQYF
-	TRBV10-3	-	TRBJ1-3	TGTGCCACTGGACAGGGAAACACCATATATTTT	CATGQGNTIYF
once	TRBV29-1	-	TRBJ1-1	TGCAGCGTTGGAGAGAACACTGAAGCTTTCTTT	CSVGENTEAFF
-	TRBV5-1	-	TRBJ2-2	TGCGCCAGCAGCTTTAGGCTCAACACCGGGGAGCTTTTTTTT	CASSFRLNTGELFF
-	TRBV3-1	-	TRBJ2-7	TGTGCCAGCAGCCACACCCTGGGTGAGTTAATCTACGAGCAGTACTTC	CASSHTLGELIYEQYF
-	TRBV7-6	TRBD2	TRBJ2-2	TGTGCCAGCAGCTTAGTTAGCGGGGGATACACCGGGGAGCTGTTTTTT	CASSLVSGGYTGELFF
-	TRBV20-1	-	TRBJ2-1	TGCAGTGCTAGCTTCTACGGGACCATCTACAATGAGCAGTTCTTC	CSASFYGTIYNEQFF
-	TRBV29-1	-	TRBJ2-1	TGCAGCGTTGAAGACGGCAACTACAATGAGCAGTTCTTC	CSVEDGNYNEQFF
-	TRBV7-2	TRBD2	TRBJ2-2	TGTGCCAGCAGCGCACTAGCGGCCAACACCGGGGAGCTGTTTTTT	CASSALAANTGELFF
-	TRBV4-1	-	TRBJ1-5	TGCGCCAGCAGCCCGGGGGGGGGTGCAGGGTGTGGCAATCAGCCCCAGCATTTT	CASSPGGGAGCGNQPQHF
-	TRBV18	-	TRBJ2-7	TGTGCCAGCTCACCAAACAGACCTAACGAGCAGTACTTC	CASSPNRPNEQYF
-	TRBV12-3/TRBV12-4	-	TRBJ2-7	TGTGCCAGCTACGATGTCCTCCGGGGGATTGACGAGCAGTACTTC	CASYDVLRGIDEQYF
-	TRBV5-1	-	TRBJ2-1	TGCGCCAGCAGCTTGTGGTGGGAGCTAAGTAATGAGCAGTTCTTC	CASSLWWELSNEQFF